The 28 T cell receptor beta chains below were found in one sample sequenced in a study of T cells in localized non-small cell lung cancer. The assay was immunoSEQ multiplex PCR, and TCRdb's table has in-frame clones only and misses some. The sample contains about 24,000 clones, approximately 84% of which appear only once. The sequenced sample was peripheral blood, obtained before any cancer treatment. The receptors come from a male donor older than 55 with stage II squamous cell lung carcinoma.

The chain recombines TRBV28 with TRBJ1-1; 7 bases fit TRBD1. The CDR3 is made up of 14 amino acids. Per germline, CDR1 MDHEN and CDR2 SYDVKM. V trimming: 5 bases; J trimming: 5 bases; junction bases outside the gene matches: 8. The CDR3 sequence: CASSPPQGWTEAFF. DNA for the CDR3: TGTGCCAGCAGTCCTCCACAGGGGTGGACTGAAGCTTTCTTT.

The CDR3 coding sequence is TGTGCCACCACGACAGGGGGGAGGCGGACCGGGGAGCTGTTTTTT. This encodes CATTTGGRRTGELFF. The rearrangement joins TRBV28 to TRBJ2-2; 9 bases are a match to TRBD1. Germline CDR1 and CDR2: MDHEN and SYDVKM. This CDR3 has 15 residues. The ends lost 10 bases at V and 5 bases at J; junction bases unmatched: 11.

V gene TRBV5-6 combines with J gene TRBJ2-1; D is unclear. Trimming took 0 bases from V and 9 from J, leaving 10 bases between them. Germline V CDR1 and CDR2: SGHDT, YYEEEE. This CDR3 is 13 amino acids long. DNA for the CDR3: TGTGCCAGCAGCTTGGCCTGGGGTTTTGAGCAGTTCTTC. It translates to CASSLAWGFEQFF.

In its sample, this clone was seen once. The CDR3 is CASSLAGSSYNEQFF. DNA of the CDR3: TGTGCCAGCAGCCTCGCCGGGAGTTCCTACAATGAGCAGTTCTTC. This chain connects TRBV9 to TRBJ2-1; possibly TRBD2 for D (6 bases). CDR3 length: 15 residues. Trimming left V 4 bases short and J 1 base short, with 12 bases between. CDR1 and CDR2 from the germline V gene are SGDLS and YYNGEE.

The chain carries TRBV9 and TRBJ1-2, with D tentatively TRBD1 (5 bases). V lost 1 base and J 6 bases, leaving 19 bases between the germline ends. Germline CDR1 reads SGDLS; CDR2 reads YYNGEE. The CDR3 has 16 amino acids. CDR3 in amino acids: CASSVLSEQAGDGYTF. Here the CDR3 DNA reads TGTGCCAGCAGCGTATTGAGTGAGCAGGCGGGGGATGGCTACACCTTC.

The V and J genes are TRBV5-8 and TRBJ2-5; the D gene is possibly TRBD1 (6 bases). CDR1 is SGHTS and CDR2 is YDEGEE in the germline V gene. The CDR3 is made up of 15 amino acids. V was trimmed by 6 bases and J by 2 bases, leaving 17 bases between them. CDR3 DNA sequence: TGTGCCAGCAACTTCAACACAGGGAATCAAGAGACCCAGTACTTC. Translated: CASNFNTGNQETQYF.

This clone was recorded a few times. The chain couples TRBV19 to TRBJ2-3; D is ambiguous. The V end was cut by 7 bases, the J end by 0 bases, with 11 bases between. Germline V lookup: CDR1 LNHDA, CDR2 SQIVND (reference sequence). The CDR3 spans 14 residues. The CDR3 sequence is CASTKDHSTDTQYF. Here the CDR3 DNA reads TGTGCCAGTACGAAGGATCATAGCACAGATACGCAGTATTTT.

The V gene is TRBV7-2, the J gene TRBJ2-7; D is unclear. The CDR3 extends over 12 amino acids. Germline CDR1 and CDR2: SGHTA and FQGNSA. Trimming took off 4 bases at V and 2 bases at J, with 6 bases between the two ends. The CDR3 sequence is CASSSTTYEQYF. DNA for the CDR3: TGTGCCAGCAGCTCGACGACCTACGAGCAGTACTTC.

The V call is TRBV11-3, the J call TRBJ1-1; 11 nucleotides agree with TRBD1. The CDR3 contains 13 residues. Germline V gene data show CDR1 as SGHNT and CDR2 as YENEEA. V was pared by 3 bases and J by 8 bases, with 2 bases of the junction left unmatched. CDR3 protein: CASSLGQGGEAFF. The CDR3, as DNA: TGTGCCAGCAGCTTGGGACAGGGGGGCGAAGCTTTCTTT.

The chain couples TRBV16 to TRBJ2-2; 9 bases align to TRBD1. The CDR3 is made up of 15 amino acids. Germline V gene lookup returns CDR1 KGHSY and CDR2 FQNENV. V lost 6 bases to trimming and J lost 1 base; unmatched junction nucleotides: 3. The CDR3 is CASRATGGNTGELFF. The CDR3 bases are TGTGCCAGCAGAGCGACAGGGGGGAACACCGGGGAGCTGTTTTTT.

V is TRBV9 and J is TRBJ2-1; 13 nucleotides match TRBD2. The CDR3 spans 17 residues. Germline CDR1 SGDLS, CDR2 YYNGEE. Unmatched junction bases numbered 10, after V lost 4 bases and J lost 6 bases. This CDR3 reads CASSPRLAGGPSNEQFF. In DNA form, the CDR3 reads TGTGCCAGCAGCCCCCGACTAGCGGGAGGCCCAAGCAATGAGCAGTTCTTC.

The chain employs TRBV5-1 and TRBJ2-3; D may be TRBD2 (6 bases). Trimming shortened V by 3 bases and J by 5 bases, and 19 bases separated the two germline ends. This CDR3 comprises 16 residues. Germline V lookup: CDR1 SGHRS, CDR2 YFSETQ. The CDR3 DNA reads as TGCGCCAGCAGCTCCTTAGCGAGCGGGTTGGGAGATACGCAGTATTTT. As protein: CASSSLASGLGDTQYF.

The chain carries TRBV2 and TRBJ2-5; 9 nucleotides agree with TRBD1. CDR1 and CDR2 (germline): SNHLY, FYNNEI. The CDR3 has 14 amino acids. Losses at the gene ends were 7 bases for V and 7 bases for J; bases not matched to a gene: 10. CDR3 protein: CASTGTGGSSTQYF. Written as DNA, the CDR3 is TGTGCCAGCACCGGCACAGGGGGCTCGTCGACCCAGTACTTC.

The V and J genes are TRBV23-1 and TRBJ1-3, with 7 bases fitting TRBD1. TRBV23-1 is an open reading frame whose function is uncertain. The CDR3 totals 17 residues. After removal of 2 bases from V and 1 base from J, the junction contained 8 bases not matched to a gene. In DNA, the CDR3 is TGCGCCAGCAGTCAACGCAACCAGGGGGGTTCTGGAAACACCATATATTTT. Translating it yields CASSQRNQGGSGNTIYF.

V and J are TRBV15 and TRBJ2-1; maybe TRBD2 (6 bases). V lost 0 bases, J lost 5 bases, and 11 bases lay in between. There are 15 residues in the CDR3. Germline CDR1 reads LNHNV; CDR2 reads YYDKDF (reference sequence). CDR3 sequence reads: CATSRDNGGHNEQFF. In nucleotides, the CDR3 is TGTGCCACCAGCAGAGATAACGGAGGGCACAATGAGCAGTTCTTC.

The chain is built from TRBV18 and TRBJ1-4; D gene uncertain. Trimming removed 3 bases from V and 11 bases from J, with 10 bases in between. Germline assignment: CDR1 KGHSH and CDR2 LQKENI. The CDR3 has 12 residues. The CDR3 DNA is TGTGCCAGCTCACCCTCTGAGCCTAAACTGTTTTTT. Translated, it gives CASSPSEPKLFF. The full variable domain, rest sourced from reference TRBV18 and TRBJ1-4, is NAGVMQNPRHLVRRRGQEARLRCSPMKGHSHVYWYRQLPEEGLKFMVYLQKENIIDESGMPKERFSAEFPKEGPSILRIQQVVRGDSAAYFCASSPSEPKLFFGSGTQLSVL.

This clone was observed once. The chain joins TRBV19 to TRBJ2-3; 8 bases are shared with TRBD2. The CDR3 is 15 residues long. V shed 5 bases, J shed 6 bases, and the junction held 10 bases outside the gene matches. CDR1 and CDR2 from the germline V gene are LNHDA and SQIVND (reference sequence). CDR3 residues: CASSPTGGPTDTQYF. The CDR3 nucleotides are TGTGCCAGTAGTCCAACGGGGGGGCCAACGGATACGCAGTATTTT.

The chain is built from TRBV6-5 and TRBJ2-7; no definite D call. CDR1 is MNHEY and CDR2 is SVGAGI in the germline V gene. Trimming took off 4 bases at V and 1 base at J, with 14 bases between the two ends. The CDR3 covers 15 residues. The CDR3 bases are TGTGCCAGCAGTTCCCGGGCCGAGCCATCCTACGAGCAGTACTTC. Its protein product is CASSSRAEPSYEQYF.

The rearrangement joins TRBV27 to TRBJ1-2, with a weak D call TRBD1 (5 bases). The CDR3 contains 12 residues. Germline loops: CDR1 MNHEY, CDR2 SMNVEV (reference sequence). With 5 bases removed from V and 6 bases from J, the gap between germline ends came to 10 bases. CDR3: CASSTGGHGYTF. The CDR3 coding sequence is TGTGCCAGCAGTACCGGGGGTCATGGCTACACCTTC.

The chain has TRBV19 and TRBJ2-1; a possible D gene is TRBD1 (6 bases). Germline V lookup: CDR1 LNHDA, CDR2 SQIVND (reference sequence). Trimming removed 8 bases at V and 7 bases at J, with 15 bases between. CDR3 length equals 13 residues. The chain's CDR3 is CASRRTAKNEQFF. CDR3 coding DNA: TGTGCCAGTCGTAGGACAGCGAAAAATGAGCAGTTCTTC. The full variable domain, with the rest looked up from reference TRBV19 and TRBJ2-1, is DGGITQSPKYLFRKEGQNVTLSCEQNLNHDAMYWYRQDPGQGLRLIYYSQIVNDFQKGDIAEGYSVSREKKESFPLTVTSAQKNPTAFYLCASRRTAKNEQFFGPGTRLTVL.

This clone was seen a single time. The chain joins TRBV19 to TRBJ2-2; D is unclear. The CDR3 sequence is 14 residues long. Germline V gene lookup returns CDR1 LNHDA and CDR2 SQIVND (reference sequence). With 6 bases removed from V and 0 bases from J, the gap between germline ends came to 8 bases. CDR3 residues: CASRNFANTGELFF. CDR3 DNA: TGTGCCAGTAGGAACTTCGCGAACACCGGGGAGCTGTTTTTT. Supplemented by reference TRBV19 and TRBJ2-2, the full variable domain reads DGGITQSPKYLFRKEGQNVTLSCEQNLNHDAMYWYRQDPGQGLRLIYYSQIVNDFQKGDIAEGYSVSREKKESFPLTVTSAQKNPTAFYLCASRNFANTGELFFGEGSRLTVL.

V gene TRBV6-1 combines with J gene TRBJ2-1; 9 positions match TRBD1. The CDR3 length is 14 residues. The germline CDR1 and CDR2 sequences are MNHNS and SASEGT. J was trimmed by 9 bases and V by 6 bases; bases with no gene match: 9. CDR3 sequence reads: CASRGTGWQGEQFF. In nucleotides, the CDR3 is TGTGCCAGCAGGGGGACAGGGTGGCAGGGTGAGCAGTTCTTC.

The rearrangement joins TRBV6-5 to TRBJ2-5; 7 bases line up with TRBD1. The end of the DNA fits TRBJ2-7 better, so the J call may be wrong. Germline values: CDR1 MNHEY, CDR2 SVGAGI. This CDR3 is built from 13 residues. The CDR3 region has the DNA TGTGCCAGCAGTTTCACAGGGGTTAGCGAGCAGTACTTC. It encodes CASSFTGVSEQYF.

This chain links TRBV7-2 with TRBJ2-2; TRBD1 or TRBD2 may be the D gene (5 bases each). CDR3 size: 13 residues. From germline, CDR1 is SGHTA and CDR2 FQGNSA. V was trimmed by 3 bases and J by 11 bases, leaving 13 bases between them. CDR3 nucleotide sequence: TGTGCCAGCAGCTTGGCCCGGGGCGCAGAGCTGTTTTTT. Protein sequence: CASSLARGAELFF. Together with reference TRBV7-2 and TRBJ2-2, the CDR3 gives the full variable domain: GAGVSQSPSNKVTEKGKDVELRCDPISGHTALYWYRQSLGQGLEFLIYFQGNSAPDKSGLPSDRFSAERTGGSVSTLTIQRTQQEDSAVYLCASSLARGAELFFGEGSRLTVL.

The J gene is TRBJ1-5, the V gene TRBV28, with 7 bases fitting TRBD1. CDR1 and CDR2 (germline): MDHEN, SYDVKM. This CDR3 contains 13 residues. V dropped 6 bases and J dropped 8; count of bases not matched to a gene: 7. The CDR3 bases are TGTGCCAGCAGAGACAGGGTTACGGAGCCCCAGCATTTT. As protein: CASRDRVTEPQHF.

CDR3 DNA sequence: TGTGCCAGCAGCCTACAGACAGGGATCAATGAAAAACTGTTTTTT. Its translation: CASSLQTGINEKLFF. The V and J genes are TRBV11-3 and TRBJ1-4, with 7 bases matching TRBD1. J was trimmed by 5 bases and V by 5 bases; bases with no gene match: 8. Looked up from germline, CDR1 is SGHNT and CDR2 is YENEEA. The CDR3 loop spans 15 amino acids.

This clone was detected a few times. The rearrangement joins TRBV11-2 to TRBJ1-1; D unresolved. Trimming removed 5 bases from V and 5 bases from J, with 15 bases in between. The germline V gene encodes CDR1 SGHAT and CDR2 FQNNGV. The CDR3 runs 14 residues. The CDR3 reads CASSREGYGTEAFF. In DNA, the CDR3 is TGTGCCAGCAGCCGAGAAGGGTACGGAACTGAAGCTTTCTTT.

This rearrangement joins TRBV28 to TRBJ2-6; tentative D call: TRBD2 (7 bases). Deletions cut 4 bases from V and 0 bases from J, with 10 bases between. CDR1 and CDR2 from the germline V gene are MDHEN and SYDVKM. The CDR3 sequence is 16 residues long. Written as DNA, the CDR3 is TGTGCCAGCAGTTGGGGGGGCTTCTCTGGGGCCAACGTCCTGACTTTC. Its translation is CASSWGGFSGANVLTF. Full variable domain (remainder filled in from reference TRBV28 and TRBJ2-6): DVKVTQSSRYLVKRTGEKVFLECVQDMDHENMFWYRQDPGLGLRLIYFSYDVKMKEKGDIPEGYSVSREKKERFSLILESASTNQTSMYLCASSWGGFSGANVLTFGAGSRLTVL.